Shown below are 8 T cell receptor beta chains from a single sample sequenced in a study of shared clonotypes between healthy human individuals (TCRdb year 2020). Library prep was done by the immunoSEQ multiplex PCR assay. Not all clones reach the TCRdb copy of this immuneACCESS table, which keeps in-frame sequences only. Checked studies attribute under half of the gap to unresolved V genes and leave the rest unexplained. This sample lists about 1.1 million clones; roughly 80% were detected once. The top ten constitute roughly 0.82% of the sample. The material sequenced was memory CD4+ T cells from PBMCs. The cell subset or site label for this specimen denotes: CD45RA-negative fraction. These receptor sequences come from a young man in good health. Some clones in this sample may be carry-over from other donors' samples.

As regards this clone: Other nucleotide sequences in the sample specify the same CDR3. This sequence joins TRBV28 and TRBJ2-1, with a tentative D call TRBD2 (6 bases). Germline V gene lookup returns CDR1 MDHEN and CDR2 SYDVKM. Trimming pared 5 bases from V and 7 bases from J, leaving 9 bases between. The CDR3 covers 12 residues. CDR3 sequence reads: CASSGTGNEQFF. CDR3 coding DNA: TGTGCCAGCAGTGGGACTGGAAATGAGCAGTTCTTC.

This chain uses TRBV19 with TRBJ1-1; possibly TRBD1 for D (6 bases). Germline lookup yields CDR1 LNHDA and CDR2 SQIVND (reference sequence). The CDR3 has 14 residues. V dropped 4 bases and J dropped 3 bases, with 12 bases sitting between them. Here the CDR3 DNA reads TGTGCCAGTAGTACACAGGGACGGGACACTGAAGCTTTCTTT. It translates to CASSTQGRDTEAFF.

The chain carries TRBV7-2 and TRBJ2-3; possible D gene TRBD1, 6 bases. The CDR3 totals 13 residues. V lost 5 bases and J 5 bases, leaving 11 bases between the germline ends. Looked up from germline, CDR1 is SGHTA and CDR2 is FQGNSA. In DNA, the CDR3 is TGTGCCAGCAGCCCGCCGGGACAAGATACGCAGTATTTT. Translating it yields CASSPPGQDTQYF.

The rearrangement joins TRBV6-1 to TRBJ2-2; the D gene is possibly TRBD1 (5 bases). Deletions cut 7 bases from V and 0 bases from J, with 9 bases between. Germline loops: CDR1 MNHNS, CDR2 SASEGT. The CDR3 spans 14 residues. This CDR3 is CASNTGANTGELFF. Written as DNA, the CDR3 is TGTGCCAGCAATACAGGCGCGAACACCGGGGAGCTGTTTTTT.

This chain uses TRBV5-1 with TRBJ1-2; 10 positions match TRBD1. CDR3 size: 15 residues. Germline lookup yields CDR1 SGHRS and CDR2 YFSETQ. Trimming at V came to 4 bases and at J to 3 bases, leaving 6 bases not matched to a gene. Here the CDR3 reads CASSLGTGEYYGYTF. Written as DNA, the CDR3 is TGCGCCAGCAGCCTGGGGACAGGGGAGTACTATGGCTACACCTTC.

In its sample, this clone was seen once. An end of the junction differs from the germline gene, which may be a read error. The genes are TRBV30 and TRBJ2-2, with D possibly TRBD2 on 6 matching bases. CDR1 GTSNPN and CDR2 SVGIG come from the germline V gene (reference sequence). This CDR3 has 14 residues. CDR3 nucleotides: TGTGCCTGGAGCCGGGACTTCAACACCGTGGAGCTGTTTTTT. Protein product: CAWSRDFNTVELFF.

The chain is built from TRBV18 and TRBJ2-3; D uncertain. The CDR3 extends over 13 amino acids. V was trimmed by 1 base and J by 3 bases, leaving 5 bases between them. Germline CDR1 reads KGHSH; CDR2 reads LQKENI. CDR3 DNA sequence: TGTGCCAGCTCACCACTCGGGACAGATACGCAGTATTTT. Protein product: CASSPLGTDTQYF.

This sequence joins TRBV7-2 and TRBJ2-7; D ambiguous. The CDR3 spans 13 residues. Germline lookup yields CDR1 SGHTA and CDR2 FQGNSA. V was cut by 4 bases and J by 2 bases, with 9 bases left in between. CDR3 nucleotide sequence: TGTGCCAGCAGCTACTTTAGGGCCTACGAGCAGTACTTC. Residues: CASSYFRAYEQYF.